A few counts support the clone carrying this T cell receptor beta chain. Its antigen is currently unknown. V shed 8 bases and J shed 6 bases, with 20 bases lying between them. CDR3 size: 16 residues. The V gene's germline CDR1 is WSHSY and CDR2 SAAADI. Original handling: Per-sample TCR counts ranged from 23,224 to 690,600, median roughly 96,000. Via MiXCR, TCRdb re-called the 5' RACE reads, giving one row per CDR3 protein. The V and J calls follow TCRdb's processing rather than the paper's. The sample holds around 100,000 distinct CDR3 sequences; 19% are singletons and the top ten take 2.5% to 3.5%. The source of the sample is a study of human T cells and chemical hapten exposure. Across the whole study: TCR yields per sample varied mostly from small pooled library volume differences.

Study-wide results and limits: TCRs whose frequency exceeded 1 in 1000 remained the same following DPC sensitization.

Total RNA came from unfractionated whole blood. V usage is TRBV10-2 and J usage is TRBJ1-6; D is uncertain. The TCR comes from a human donor in good health. The DNA of the CDR3 is TGCGCCAGCCGGGTGCGAGAGGGTCCTACTAATTCACCCCTCCACTTT. This sequence encodes CASRVREGPTNSPLHF.